This TCR beta chain is from a study of spatial heterogeneity in lung cancer. Turning to the study itself: Consistent detection of more beta-chain than alpha-chain sequences was observed. More than eight raw reads, on average, carried each unique TCR and UMI combination. Study-wide points: Resection blood, more than follow-up blood, showed ubiquitous expanded tumor TCRs.

Many counts were recorded for this clonotype. The antigen is undetermined. V shed 3 bases and J 8 bases; nucleotides not matched to a gene: 7. This CDR3 spans 15 amino acids. Per the germline V gene, CDR1 is KGHSH and CDR2 is LQKENI. Indicated time point: sample taken at primary tumor resection. The sequenced material consisted of unsorted whole RNA from tumor, nontumor lung or frozen PBMC. Single TCR cDNA molecules each had their own unique molecular identifier. TCRdb reanalysed the 5' RACE reads using MiXCR and keeps one entry per CDR3 protein. The table records about 15,000 distinct CDR3 sequences, roughly 7.7% of them present only once.

This TCR came from a female donor with early-stage non-small cell lung cancer. The sequencing used PBMCs, collected at surgery. The rearrangement joins TRBV18 to TRBJ2-4; the match to TRBD1 covers 10 bases. The CDR3 coding sequence is TGTGCCAGCTCACCTTCCGGACAGGGGGTACACATTCAGTACTTC. Translating gives CASSPSGQGVHIQYF.